The 7 T cell receptor beta chains in this list originate from one sample, sequenced in a study of T cells expressing NK-cell markers (dated by TCRdb to 2019 to 2021). Library generation was performed with 5' RACE. The sample was run on an Illumina HiSeq 2000. TCRdb reprocessed the reads and provides one entry for every CDR3 protein sequence; no DNA is given. The sample table holds around 110,000 distinct CDR3 sequences. The ten largest clones take up 15% to 20% of the sample. The sample was blood T cells: a sorted CD56 or NKG2C T cell subset, CD4+ or CD8+ T cells, or bulk PBMC T cells (not recorded which). These receptors all stem from a woman aged 18 to 69 in good health.

The genes are TRBV20-1 and TRBJ2-1; TCRdb calls TRBD1, which cannot be checked without DNA. Germline V gene lookup returns CDR1 DFQATT and CDR2 SNEGSKA (reference sequence). The CDR3 has 14 amino acids. The chain's CDR3 is CSAADRGLYNEQFF.

The genes are TRBV20-1 and TRBJ2-7; TCRdb returns TRBD2, unconfirmable since there is no DNA. Germline CDR1 DFQATT, CDR2 SNEGSKA (reference sequence). The CDR3 contains 14 residues. The chain's CDR3 is CSARRAGGPYEQYF.

The chain carries TRBV20-1 and TRBJ2-5; TCRdb indicates TRBD1, and absent DNA this call remains unverified. The CDR3 totals 14 residues. Looked up from germline, CDR1 is DFQATT and CDR2 is SNEGSKA (reference sequence). CDR3 sequence: CSARGSTGQETQYF.

V usage is TRBV29-1 and J usage is TRBJ2-7; the D call of TRBD1 rests on TCRdb alone, since no DNA is present to check it. The V gene's germline CDR1 is SQVTM and CDR2 ANQGSEA. There are 12 residues in the CDR3. CDR3 protein: CSAQHGGVEQYF.

V and J are TRBV24-1 and TRBJ2-1. CDR3 size: 13 residues. The germline CDR1 and CDR2 sequences are KGHDR and SFDVKD. The CDR3 protein is CATSDLQANEQFF.

The V and J genes are TRBV10-3 and TRBJ2-7; TCRdb designates TRBD2, a call that cannot be tested without DNA. Germline CDR1 is ENHRY and CDR2 is SYGVKD. The CDR3 is 16 amino acids. CDR3 region: CAISEFSSGGTYEQYF.

The V call is TRBV29-1, the J call TRBJ2-7. This CDR3 contains 12 residues. From germline, CDR1 is SQVTM and CDR2 ANQGSEA. The CDR3 spells CSVWNPTYEQYF.